This T cell receptor beta chain was captured by sequencing in a study of Graves' ophthalmopathy and Graves' hyperthyroidism. Investigators amplified TCR beta CDR3 regions from RNA transcripts. Following a first-round RT-PCR that used HTBI primers, a second-round multiplex PCR was carried out. Each CDR3 protein is one row after TCRdb ran MiXCR on the multiplex PCR reads. The sample shows 600,000 to 650,000 distinct CDR3 sequences, about a fifth of them seen only once. There are a few counts of this clonotype. The target antigen is unknown. Compared with germline, one end of the junction differs, possibly owing to a read error. Study-wide points: Blood was where most expanded thyroid clonotypes above 0.001 frequency also turned up.

The CDR3 covers 16 residues. CDR1 and CDR2 from the germline V gene are LNHDA and SQIVND (reference sequence). Lactation, pregnancy, uncontrolled infections and other autoimmune diseases were all grounds for excluding patients. V is TRBV19 and J is TRBJ1-1; D is perhaps TRBD1 (6 bases). The sample comprised peripheral blood. This receptor was taken from a woman younger than 30 with stable Graves' hyperthyroidism. Some clones in this sample may be carry-over from other donors' samples. In nucleotides, the CDR3 is TGTGCCAGTAGTACCACGCCTCAGGGGCTGGACACTGAAGCCTTCTTT. Its protein is CASSTTPQGLDTEAFF. The complete variable domain, with remaining parts taken from reference TRBV19 and TRBJ1-1, reads DGGITQSPKYLFRKEGQNVTLSCEQNLNHDAMYWYRQDPGQGLRLIYYSQIVNDFQKGDIAEGYSVSREKKESFPLTVTSAQKNPTAFYLCASSTTPQGLDTEAFFGQGTRLTVV.